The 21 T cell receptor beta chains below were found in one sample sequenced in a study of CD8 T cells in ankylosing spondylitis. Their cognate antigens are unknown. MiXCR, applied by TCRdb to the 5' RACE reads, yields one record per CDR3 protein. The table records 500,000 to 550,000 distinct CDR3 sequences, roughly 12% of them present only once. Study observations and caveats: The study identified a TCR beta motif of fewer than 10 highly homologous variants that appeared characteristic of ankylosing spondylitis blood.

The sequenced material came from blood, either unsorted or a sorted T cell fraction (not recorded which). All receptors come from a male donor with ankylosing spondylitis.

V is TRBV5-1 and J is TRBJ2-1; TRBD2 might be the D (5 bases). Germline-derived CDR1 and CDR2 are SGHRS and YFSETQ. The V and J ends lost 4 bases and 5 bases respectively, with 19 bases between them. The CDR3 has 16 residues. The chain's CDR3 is CASSHPPARLNNEQFF. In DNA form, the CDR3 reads TGCGCCAGCAGCCACCCCCCGGCCCGACTAAACAATGAGCAGTTCTTC.

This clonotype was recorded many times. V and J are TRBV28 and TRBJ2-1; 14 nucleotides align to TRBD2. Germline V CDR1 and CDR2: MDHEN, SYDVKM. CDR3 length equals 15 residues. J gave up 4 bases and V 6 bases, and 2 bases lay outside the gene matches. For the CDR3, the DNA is TGTGCCAGCAGCGGGACTAGCGGGGGATACAATGAGCAGTTCTTC. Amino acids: CASSGTSGGYNEQFF.

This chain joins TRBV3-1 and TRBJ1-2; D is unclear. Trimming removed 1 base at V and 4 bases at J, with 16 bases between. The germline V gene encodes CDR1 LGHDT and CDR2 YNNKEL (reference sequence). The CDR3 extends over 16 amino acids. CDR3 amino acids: CASSQGLAGSGYGYTF. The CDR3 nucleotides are TGTGCCAGCAGCCAAGGCTTGGCCGGGAGCGGCTATGGCTACACCTTC.

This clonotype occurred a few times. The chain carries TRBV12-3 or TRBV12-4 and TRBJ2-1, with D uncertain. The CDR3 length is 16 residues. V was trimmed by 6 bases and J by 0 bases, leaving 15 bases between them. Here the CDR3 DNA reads TGTGCCAGCAGCCGATGGGGAAGCAGCTCCTACAATGAGCAGTTCTTC. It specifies CASSRWGSSSYNEQFF.

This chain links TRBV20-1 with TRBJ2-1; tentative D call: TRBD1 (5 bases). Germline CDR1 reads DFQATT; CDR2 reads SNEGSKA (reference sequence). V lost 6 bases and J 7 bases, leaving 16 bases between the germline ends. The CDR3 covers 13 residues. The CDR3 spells CSAPSAGRNEQFF. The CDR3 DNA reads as TGCAGTGCCCCTTCGGCAGGGCGGAATGAGCAGTTCTTC.

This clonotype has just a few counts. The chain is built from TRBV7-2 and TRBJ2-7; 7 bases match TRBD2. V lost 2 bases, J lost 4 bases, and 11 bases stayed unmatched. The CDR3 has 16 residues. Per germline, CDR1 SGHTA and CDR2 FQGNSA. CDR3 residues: CASSLRAGRESYEQYV. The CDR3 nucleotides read TGTGCCAGCAGCTTAAGGGCGGGGCGGGAGTCTTACGAGCAGTACGTC.

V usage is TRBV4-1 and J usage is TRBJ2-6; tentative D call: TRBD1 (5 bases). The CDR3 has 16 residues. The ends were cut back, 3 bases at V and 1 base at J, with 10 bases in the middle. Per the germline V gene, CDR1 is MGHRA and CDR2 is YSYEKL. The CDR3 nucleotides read TGCGCCAGCAGCCAGATTCCAGGGTCTGGGGCCAACGTCCTGACTTTC. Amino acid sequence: CASSQIPGSGANVLTF.

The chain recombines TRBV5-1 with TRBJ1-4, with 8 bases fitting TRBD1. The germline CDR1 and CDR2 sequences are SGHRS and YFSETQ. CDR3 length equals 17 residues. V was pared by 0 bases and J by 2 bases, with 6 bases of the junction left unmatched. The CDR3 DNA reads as TGCGCCAGCAGCTTGGGTTCACAGGGGGTGACTAATGAAAAACTGTTTTTT. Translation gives CASSLGSQGVTNEKLFF.

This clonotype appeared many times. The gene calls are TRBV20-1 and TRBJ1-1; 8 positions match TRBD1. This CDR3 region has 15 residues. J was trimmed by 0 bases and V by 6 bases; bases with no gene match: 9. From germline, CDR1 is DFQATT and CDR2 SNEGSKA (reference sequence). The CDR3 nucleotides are TGCAGTGCCCCGGGGCAGGGGGCGCTGAACACTGAAGCTTTCTTT. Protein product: CSAPGQGALNTEAFF.

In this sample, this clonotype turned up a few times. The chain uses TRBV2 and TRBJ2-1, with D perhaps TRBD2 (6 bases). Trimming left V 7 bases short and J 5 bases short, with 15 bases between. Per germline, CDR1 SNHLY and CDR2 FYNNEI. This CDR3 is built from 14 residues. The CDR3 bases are TGTGCCAGCACCGGGACTTCAAACCACAATGAGCAGTTCTTC. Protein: CASTGTSNHNEQFF.

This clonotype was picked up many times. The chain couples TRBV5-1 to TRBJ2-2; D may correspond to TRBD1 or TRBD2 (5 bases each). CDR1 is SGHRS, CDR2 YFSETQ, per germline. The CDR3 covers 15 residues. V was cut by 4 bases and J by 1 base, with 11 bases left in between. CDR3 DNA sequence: TGCGCCAGCAGCACCGAGGGGAGGAACACCGGGGAGCTGTTTTTT. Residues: CASSTEGRNTGELFF.

This CDR3 reads CAISESGLAGGDNEQFF. The CDR3, as DNA: TGTGCCATCAGTGAGTCTGGACTAGCGGGAGGGGACAATGAGCAGTTCTTC. The chain is built from TRBV10-3 and TRBJ2-1, with 15 nucleotides matching TRBD2. The CDR3 runs to 17 residues. Germline loops: CDR1 ENHRY, CDR2 SYGVKD. The J segment lost 5 bases and the V segment lost 0 bases, leaving 2 bases of the junction unmatched.

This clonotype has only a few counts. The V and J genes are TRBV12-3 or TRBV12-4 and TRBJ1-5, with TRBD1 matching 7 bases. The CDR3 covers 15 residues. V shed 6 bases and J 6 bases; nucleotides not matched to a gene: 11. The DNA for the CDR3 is TGTGCCAGCAGCCCTACCCAGGGGGTGGGTCAGCCCCAGCATTTT. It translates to CASSPTQGVGQPQHF.

CDR3 region: CASSDRVGNNSPLHF. CDR3 nucleotide sequence: TGTGCCAGCAGTGACAGGGTGGGAAATAATTCACCCCTCCACTTT. The chain couples TRBV12-3 or TRBV12-4 to TRBJ1-6; 7 bases map to TRBD1. The length of the CDR3 is 15 residues. The trim removed 5 bases at V and 5 bases at J, leaving 6 bases unmatched.

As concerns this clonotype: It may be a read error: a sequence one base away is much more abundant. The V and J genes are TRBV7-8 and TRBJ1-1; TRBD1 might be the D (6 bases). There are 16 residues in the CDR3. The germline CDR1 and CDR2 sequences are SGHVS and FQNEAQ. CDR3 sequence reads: CASSHGTGQGNTVAFF. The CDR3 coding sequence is TGTGCCAGCAGCCACGGAACAGGGCAGGGAAACACTGTAGCTTTCTTT.

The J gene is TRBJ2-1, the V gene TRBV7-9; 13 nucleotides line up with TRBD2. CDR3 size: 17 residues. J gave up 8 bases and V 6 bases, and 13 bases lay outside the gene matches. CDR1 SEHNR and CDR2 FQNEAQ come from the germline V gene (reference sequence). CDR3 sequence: CASRPTSGRYSIHEQFF. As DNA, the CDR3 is TGTGCCAGCAGACCGACTAGCGGGAGGTATAGTATCCATGAGCAGTTCTTC.

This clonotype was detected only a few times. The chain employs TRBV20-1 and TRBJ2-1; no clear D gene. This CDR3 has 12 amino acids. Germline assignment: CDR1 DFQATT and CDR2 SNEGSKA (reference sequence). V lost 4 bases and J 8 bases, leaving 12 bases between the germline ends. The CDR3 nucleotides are TGCAGTGCTAAACATCGTGACCATGAGCAGTTCTTC. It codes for CSAKHRDHEQFF.

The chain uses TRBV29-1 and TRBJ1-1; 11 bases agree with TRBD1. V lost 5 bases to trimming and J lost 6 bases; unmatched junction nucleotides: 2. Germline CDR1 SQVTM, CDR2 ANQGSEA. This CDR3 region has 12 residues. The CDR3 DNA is TGCAGCGTTTCGGGACAGGGGGCTGAAGCTTTCTTT. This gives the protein CSVSGQGAEAFF.

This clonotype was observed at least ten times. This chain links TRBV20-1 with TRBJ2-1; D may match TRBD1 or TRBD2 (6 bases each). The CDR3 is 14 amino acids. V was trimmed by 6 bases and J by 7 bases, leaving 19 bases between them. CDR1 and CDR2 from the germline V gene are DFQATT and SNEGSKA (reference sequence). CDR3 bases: TGCAGTGCAGAGGGGAGTACAGGGAGGAATGAGCAGTTCTTC. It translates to CSAEGSTGRNEQFF.

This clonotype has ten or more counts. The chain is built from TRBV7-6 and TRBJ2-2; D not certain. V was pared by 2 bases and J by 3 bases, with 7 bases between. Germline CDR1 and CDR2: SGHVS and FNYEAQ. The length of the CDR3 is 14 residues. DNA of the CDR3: TGTGCCAGCAGCTTAACAAGAGACACCGGGGAGCTGTTTTTT. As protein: CASSLTRDTGELFF. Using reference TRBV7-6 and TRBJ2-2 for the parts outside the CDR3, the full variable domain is GAGVSQSPRYKVTKRGQDVALRCDPISGHVSLYWYRQALGQGPEFLTYFNYEAQQDKSGLPNDRFSAERPEGSISTLTIQRTEQRDSAMYRCASSLTRDTGELFFGEGSRLTVL.

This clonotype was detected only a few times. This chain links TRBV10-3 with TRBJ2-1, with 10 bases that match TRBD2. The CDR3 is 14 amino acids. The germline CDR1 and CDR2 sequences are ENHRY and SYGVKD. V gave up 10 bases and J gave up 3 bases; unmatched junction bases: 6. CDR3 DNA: TGTGCCACCCGGGGGACTAGCGACTACAATGAGCAGTTCTTC. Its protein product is CATRGTSDYNEQFF.